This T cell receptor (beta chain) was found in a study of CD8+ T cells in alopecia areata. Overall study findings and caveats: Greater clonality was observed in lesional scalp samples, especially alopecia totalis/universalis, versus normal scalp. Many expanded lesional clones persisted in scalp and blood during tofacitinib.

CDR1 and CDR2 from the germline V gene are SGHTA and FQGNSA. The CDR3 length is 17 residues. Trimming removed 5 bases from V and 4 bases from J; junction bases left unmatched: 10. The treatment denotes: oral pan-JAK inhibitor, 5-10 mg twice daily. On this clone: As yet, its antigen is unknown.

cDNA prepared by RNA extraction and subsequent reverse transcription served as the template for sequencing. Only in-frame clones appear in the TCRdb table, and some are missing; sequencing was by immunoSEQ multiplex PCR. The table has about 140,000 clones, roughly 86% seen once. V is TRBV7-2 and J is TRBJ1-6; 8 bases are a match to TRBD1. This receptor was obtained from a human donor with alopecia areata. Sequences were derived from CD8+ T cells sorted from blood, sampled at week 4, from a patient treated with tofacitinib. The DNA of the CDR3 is TGTGCCAGCAGCATATCCGGGACAGGAGATTATAATTCACCCCTCCACTTT. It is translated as CASSISGTGDYNSPLHF.